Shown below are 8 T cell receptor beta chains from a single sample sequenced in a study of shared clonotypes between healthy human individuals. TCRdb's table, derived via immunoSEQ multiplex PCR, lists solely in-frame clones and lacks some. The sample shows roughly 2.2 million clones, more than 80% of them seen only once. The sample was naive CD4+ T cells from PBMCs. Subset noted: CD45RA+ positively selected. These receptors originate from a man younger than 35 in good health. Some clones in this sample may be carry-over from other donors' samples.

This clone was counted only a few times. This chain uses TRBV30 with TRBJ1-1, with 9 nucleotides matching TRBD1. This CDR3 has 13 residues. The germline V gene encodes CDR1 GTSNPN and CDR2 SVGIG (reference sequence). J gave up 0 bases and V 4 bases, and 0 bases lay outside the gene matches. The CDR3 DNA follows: TGTGCCTGGAACAGGGGGCTGAACACTGAAGCTTTCTTT. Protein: CAWNRGLNTEAFF.

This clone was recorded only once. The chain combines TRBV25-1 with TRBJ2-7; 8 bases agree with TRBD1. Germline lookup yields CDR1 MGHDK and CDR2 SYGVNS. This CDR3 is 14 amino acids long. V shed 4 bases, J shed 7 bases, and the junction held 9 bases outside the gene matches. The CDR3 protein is CASSGQGPVGEQYF. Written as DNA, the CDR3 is TGTGCCAGCAGTGGACAGGGGCCCGTGGGGGAGCAGTACTTC.

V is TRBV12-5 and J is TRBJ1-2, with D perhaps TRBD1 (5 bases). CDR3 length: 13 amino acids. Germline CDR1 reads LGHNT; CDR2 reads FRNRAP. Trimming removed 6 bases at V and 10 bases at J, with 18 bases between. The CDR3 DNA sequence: TGTGCTAGTGGACCAGGGAGGGGATTTAACTACACCTTC. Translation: CASGPGRGFNYTF.

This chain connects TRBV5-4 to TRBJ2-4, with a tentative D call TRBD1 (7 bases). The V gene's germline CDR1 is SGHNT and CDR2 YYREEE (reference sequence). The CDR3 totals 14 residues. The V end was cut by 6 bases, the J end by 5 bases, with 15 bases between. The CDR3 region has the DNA TGTGCCAGCACCCCGCAGGGGGGCGAAAACATTCAGTACTTC. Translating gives CASTPQGGENIQYF.

CDR3 bases: TGCGCCAGCAGCTTGAGGTTTCAGGGGAACAATGAGCAGTTCTTC. Encoded protein: CASSLRFQGNNEQFF. This chain joins TRBV5-1 and TRBJ2-1; D might be TRBD1 (6 bases). Germline CDR1 reads SGHRS; CDR2 reads YFSETQ. Trimming stripped 1 base from V and 5 bases from J, with 13 bases between. The CDR3 length is 15 residues.

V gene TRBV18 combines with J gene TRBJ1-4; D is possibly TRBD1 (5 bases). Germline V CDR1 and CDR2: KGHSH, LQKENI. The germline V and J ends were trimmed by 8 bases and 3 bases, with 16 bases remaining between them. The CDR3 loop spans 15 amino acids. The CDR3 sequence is CASQPGGGANEKLFF. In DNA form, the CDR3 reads TGTGCCAGCCAACCGGGTGGGGGAGCTAATGAAAAACTGTTTTTT. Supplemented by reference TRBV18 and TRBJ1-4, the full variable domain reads NAGVMQNPRHLVRRRGQEARLRCSPMKGHSHVYWYRQLPEEGLKFMVYLQKENIIDESGMPKERFSAEFPKEGPSILRIQQVVRGDSAAYFCASQPGGGANEKLFFGSGTQLSVL.

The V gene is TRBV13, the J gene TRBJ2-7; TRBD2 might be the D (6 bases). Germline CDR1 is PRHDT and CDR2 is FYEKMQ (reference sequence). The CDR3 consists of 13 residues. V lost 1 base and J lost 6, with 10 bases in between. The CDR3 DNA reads TGTGCCAGCAGCTTAGCTCCGGGAGTCGAGCAGTACTTC. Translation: CASSLAPGVEQYF.

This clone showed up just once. CDR3 residues: CASSPRALANYGYTF. CDR3 in DNA: TGTGCCAGCAGTCCCCGCGCCCTAGCTAACTATGGCTACACCTTC. V is TRBV6-5 and J is TRBJ1-2; D uncertain. The CDR3 length is 15 residues. The V gene lost 5 bases and the J gene lost 0 bases, with 13 bases spanning the gap. Per the germline V gene, CDR1 is MNHEY and CDR2 is SVGAGI.